One and the same sample provided the 25 T cell receptor beta chains below, sequenced in a study of T cell changes during pregnancy in multiple sclerosis (dated by TCRdb to the late 2010s). Library preparation used the immunoSEQ multiplex PCR assay. Here the immuneACCESS table is served through TCRdb, limited to in-frame sequences with V and J called. Missing clones are a known gap in these copies; in checked studies unresolved V genes cover under half, and the rest lacks a known reason. Present in this sample are under 55,000 clones, about 90% of which were seen just once. Approximately 10% of the sample is in the top ten clones. This material consisted of CD8+ T cells from peripheral blood mononuclear cells, taken after pregnancy. The source is a female donor with multiple sclerosis, enrolled in a pregnancy study.

The chain employs TRBV6-5 and TRBJ2-1; D perhaps matches TRBD1 (5 bases). The CDR3 extends over 12 amino acids. V was pared by 2 bases and J by 7 bases, with 6 bases between. The germline V gene encodes CDR1 MNHEY and CDR2 SVGAGI. The DNA of the CDR3 is TGTGCCAGCAGTTACAAGGGGAATGAGCAGTTCTTC. Amino acid sequence: CASSYKGNEQFF.

This chain uses TRBV25-1 with TRBJ2-7; D possibly corresponds to TRBD2 (6 bases). The CDR3 spans 14 residues. Germline V lookup: CDR1 MGHDK, CDR2 SYGVNS. Trimming removed 6 bases from V and 4 bases from J, with 16 bases in between. The CDR3 nucleotides read TGTGCCAGCAGCGGGACTGGAGCTGTATACGAGCAGTACTTC. It is translated as CASSGTGAVYEQYF.

This clone was found a few times. The chain has TRBV7-9 and TRBJ2-7; D is possibly TRBD2 (6 bases). Looked up from germline, CDR1 is SEHNR and CDR2 is FQNEAQ (reference sequence). V dropped 1 base and J dropped 0 bases, with 13 bases sitting between them. This CDR3 is 16 amino acids long. The CDR3 DNA follows: TGTGCCAGCAGCTTAGAAGGAGGGCTCAGCTCCTACGAGCAGTACTTC. Encoded protein: CASSLEGGLSSYEQYF.

This sequence joins TRBV18 and TRBJ2-2; D gene ambiguous. CDR1 and CDR2 (germline): KGHSH, LQKENI. V was pared by 3 bases and J by 2 bases, with 7 bases between. CDR3 length equals 14 residues. The CDR3 DNA follows: TGTGCCAGCTCACCCCGAGTAAACACCGGGGAGCTGTTTTTT. Translating gives CASSPRVNTGELFF.

V gene TRBV30 combines with J gene TRBJ2-3; D is possibly TRBD2 (5 bases). V was clipped by 2 bases and J by 0 bases, with 15 bases between them. The CDR3 runs to 16 residues. CDR1 is GTSNPN, CDR2 SVGIG, per germline (reference sequence). CDR3 region: CAWSFGLAGSTDTQYF. The DNA of the CDR3 is TGTGCCTGGAGTTTTGGGCTAGCTGGCAGCACAGATACGCAGTATTTT.

This clone was recorded a few times. The CDR3 DNA sequence: TGTGCCAGCAGCCCAGGACTAGCGGGGCCCGGGGAGCTGTTTTTT. Protein: CASSPGLAGPGELFF. The chain carries TRBV5-6 and TRBJ2-2, with 12 bases matching TRBD2. The J segment lost 6 bases and the V segment lost 4 bases, leaving 4 bases of the junction unmatched. The germline V gene has CDR1 SGHDT and CDR2 YYEEEE. The CDR3 has 15 amino acids. Together with reference TRBV5-6 and TRBJ2-2, the CDR3 gives the full variable domain: DAGVTQSPTHLIKTRGQQVTLRCSPKSGHDTVSWYQQALGQGPQFIFQYYEEEERQRGNFPDRFSGHQFPNYSSELNVNALLLGDSALYLCASSPGLAGPGELFFGEGSRLTVL.

V gene TRBV2 combines with J gene TRBJ2-7; a weak D match, TRBD1 (7 bases). CDR3 length: 14 amino acids. Trimming cost V 7 bases and J 2 bases, with 15 bases left between them. Germline V gene data show CDR1 as SNHLY and CDR2 as FYNNEI. CDR3 residues: CASTGGGRAYEQYF. CDR3 DNA: TGTGCCAGCACAGGGGGAGGTAGGGCCTACGAGCAGTACTTC.

The V call is TRBV29-1, the J call TRBJ1-1, with D unclear. Germline CDR1 SQVTM, CDR2 ANQGSEA. V was trimmed by 7 bases and J by 5 bases, leaving 17 bases between them. This CDR3 contains 13 residues. The CDR3 nucleotides read TGCAGCGCCCCTCGTCCGGGCGGGACTGAAGCTTTCTTT. Its translation: CSAPRPGGTEAFF.

The CDR3 sequence: CASSDTENTEAFF. For the CDR3, the DNA is TGTGCCAGCAGCGATACAGAGAACACTGAAGCTTTCTTT. The V call is TRBV7-6, the J call TRBJ1-1, with D uncertain. This CDR3 has 13 amino acids. The germline V gene encodes CDR1 SGHVS and CDR2 FNYEAQ. V lost 5 bases to trimming and J lost 1 base, with 8 bases between them.

The chain couples TRBV2 to TRBJ2-2, with 7 bases that match TRBD2. Germline V lookup: CDR1 SNHLY, CDR2 FYNNEI. This CDR3 spans 12 amino acids. The J segment lost 6 bases and the V segment lost 9 bases, leaving 4 bases of the junction unmatched. The CDR3 sequence is CARSSGAGELFF. CDR3 nucleotides: TGTGCCAGGTCCAGCGGGGCCGGGGAGCTGTTTTTT.

V and J are TRBV6-6 and TRBJ2-3; possible D gene TRBD2, 6 bases. Germline V gene lookup returns CDR1 MNHNY and CDR2 SVGAGI (reference sequence). Trimming took off 4 bases at V and 2 bases at J, with 13 bases between the two ends. This CDR3 has 15 amino acids. Here the CDR3 DNA reads TGTGCCAGCAGTTCCCTGCGGGGAGACACAGATACGCAGTATTTT. The encoded protein is CASSSLRGDTDTQYF.

V is TRBV9 and J is TRBJ1-1; 10 nucleotides agree with TRBD1. Germline V gene sequence: CDR1 SGDLS, CDR2 YYNGEE. This CDR3 contains 16 residues. J gave up 0 bases and V 7 bases, and 9 bases lay outside the gene matches. CDR3 loop: CASGETGTGVNTEAFF. Written as DNA, the CDR3 is TGTGCCAGCGGAGAGACCGGGACAGGGGTGAACACTGAAGCTTTCTTT.

This clone was observed a single time. CDR3: CASSRSRDRALYDEQFF. CDR3 nucleotide sequence: TGTGCCAGCTCACGCAGTCGGGACAGGGCGCTTTATGATGAGCAGTTCTTC. The chain combines TRBV18 with TRBJ2-1, with TRBD1 identical over 9 bases. V dropped 4 bases and J dropped 8; count of bases not matched to a gene: 15. Germline V gene lookup returns CDR1 KGHSH and CDR2 LQKENI. The CDR3 is made up of 17 amino acids.

The chain is built from TRBV9 and TRBJ2-3; TRBD2 matches at 13 bases. V lost 3 bases to trimming and J lost 1 base; unmatched junction nucleotides: 14. This CDR3 spans 20 amino acids. CDR1 is SGDLS, CDR2 YYNGEE, per germline. This CDR3 is CASSAPRTSGGGKGTDTQYF. The DNA of the CDR3 is TGTGCCAGCAGCGCCCCCCGGACTAGCGGGGGTGGTAAAGGCACAGATACGCAGTATTTT. Complete variable domain (other parts from reference TRBV9 and TRBJ2-3): DSGVTQTPKHLITATGQRVTLRCSPRSGDLSVYWYQQSLDQGLQFLIQYYNGEERAKGNILERFSAQQFPDLHSELNLSSLELGDSALYFCASSAPRTSGGGKGTDTQYFGPGTRLTVL.

The chain combines TRBV7-8 with TRBJ2-1, with 11 bases identical to TRBD2. The CDR3 length is 14 residues. The trim removed 5 bases at V and 12 bases at J, leaving 9 bases unmatched. Germline V gives CDR1 SGHVS, CDR2 FQNEAQ. The CDR3 reads CASSTGTSGLGQFF. The CDR3 nucleotides read TGTGCCAGCAGCACCGGGACTAGCGGTCTAGGGCAGTTCTTC.

This rearrangement joins TRBV10-3 to TRBJ1-2; 10 bases are a match to TRBD1. With V trimmed by 2 bases and J by 4 bases, 13 bases remained unmatched. This CDR3 is built from 18 residues. CDR1 and CDR2 from the germline V gene are ENHRY and SYGVKD. Here the CDR3 reads CAISEAGTGASIAYGYTF. For the CDR3, the DNA is TGTGCCATCAGTGAGGCCGGGACAGGGGCAAGTATTGCCTATGGCTACACCTTC.

This rearrangement joins TRBV5-8 to TRBJ2-1, with 9 bases that match TRBD2. After removal of 3 bases from V and 5 bases from J, the junction contained 3 bases not matched to a gene. Germline V CDR1 and CDR2: SGHTS, YDEGEE. The CDR3 extends over 14 amino acids. The CDR3: CASSSGLANNEQFF. The CDR3 region has the DNA TGTGCCAGCAGCTCGGGACTAGCAAACAATGAGCAGTTCTTC.

The rearrangement joins TRBV27 to TRBJ1-1; TRBD1 matches at 7 bases. Germline assignment: CDR1 MNHEY and CDR2 SMNVEV (reference sequence). Germline trimming cut 7 bases from V and 1 base from J; bases unmatched to any gene: 6. The CDR3 is 14 residues long. This CDR3 is CASTKTGSNTEAFF. DNA of the CDR3: TGTGCCAGCACCAAGACAGGGTCGAACACTGAAGCTTTCTTT.

The CDR3 reads CASSEIWGLAADTQYF. CDR3 in DNA: TGTGCCAGCAGTGAAATATGGGGACTAGCGGCAGATACGCAGTATTTT. This chain joins TRBV2 and TRBJ2-3, with 11 bases lining up with TRBD2. V lost 2 bases, J lost 4 bases, and 5 bases stayed unmatched. The CDR3 contains 16 residues. Germline-derived CDR1 and CDR2 are SNHLY and FYNNEI.

The gene calls are TRBV6-5 and TRBJ2-7; 9 bases are a match to TRBD1. The length of the CDR3 is 16 residues. With 2 bases clipped from V and 6 bases from J, the junction kept 11 bases outside the gene matches. Germline V gene lookup returns CDR1 MNHEY and CDR2 SVGAGI. The CDR3: CASSYESGTGSAEQYF. DNA for the CDR3: TGTGCCAGCAGTTACGAGTCCGGGACAGGGTCCGCCGAGCAGTACTTC.

V and J are TRBV9 and TRBJ2-3; 8 nucleotides align to TRBD2. Trimming removed 0 bases from V and 2 bases from J; junction bases left unmatched: 2. The CDR3 runs to 15 residues. Germline-derived CDR1 and CDR2 are SGDLS and YYNGEE. The CDR3 loop is CASSVAGGSTDTQYF. The DNA of the CDR3 is TGTGCCAGCAGCGTAGCGGGGGGGTCCACAGATACGCAGTATTTT.

The gene calls are TRBV10-3 and TRBJ1-4, with a weak D call TRBD1 (5 bases). This CDR3 is 13 amino acids long. The germline gives CDR1 ENHRY, CDR2 SYGVKD. With 3 bases removed from V and 4 bases from J, the gap between germline ends came to 6 bases. The CDR3 loop reads CAISEGDNEKLFF. Here the CDR3 DNA reads TGTGCCATCAGTGAAGGGGATAATGAAAAACTGTTTTTT.

V usage is TRBV5-8 and J usage is TRBJ1-5; 9 nucleotides match TRBD1. V shed 4 bases and J 0 bases; nucleotides not matched to a gene: 2. This CDR3 region has 15 residues. From germline, CDR1 is SGHTS and CDR2 YDEGEE. The CDR3 loop reads CASSGTGTSNQPQHF. CDR3 sequence (DNA): TGTGCCAGCAGCGGGACAGGGACTAGCAATCAGCCCCAGCATTTT.

V and J are TRBV7-9 and TRBJ1-1, with a tentative D call TRBD1 (5 bases). In germline, CDR1 is SEHNR, CDR2 FQNEAQ (reference sequence). Deletions cut 3 bases from V and 11 bases from J, with 10 bases between. This CDR3 has 11 amino acids. CDR3 amino acids: CASSFGGEAFF. CDR3 nucleotide sequence: TGTGCCAGCAGCTTCGGGGGTGAGGCTTTCTTT.

This chain uses TRBV5-1 with TRBJ1-1; perhaps TRBD1 as D (6 bases). The germline V gene encodes CDR1 SGHRS and CDR2 YFSETQ. The ends were cut back, 4 bases at V and 1 base at J, with 14 bases in the middle. This CDR3 region has 15 residues. CDR3 residues: CASSTGGAWNTEAFF. The CDR3, as DNA: TGCGCCAGCAGCACGGGGGGGGCCTGGAACACTGAAGCTTTCTTT.